Below are 12 T cell receptor beta chains sequenced from a single sample in a study of control samples from healthy donors and cancer patients. Sequencing used immunoSEQ multiplex PCR; TCRdb keeps in-frame clones, though not all of them. The sample records roughly 140,000 clones, roughly 90% being singletons. Input material: blood. These receptors came from a young man in good health.

The chain is built from TRBV30 and TRBJ1-6; weak D call: TRBD1 (6 bases). This CDR3 is 13 amino acids long. V was trimmed by 3 bases and J by 10 bases, leaving 13 bases between them. From germline, CDR1 is GTSNPN and CDR2 SVGIG (reference sequence). The DNA of the CDR3 is TGTGCCTGGAGGATGACAGGCTACTCACCCCTCCACTTT. This sequence encodes CAWRMTGYSPLHF. The whole variable domain, filled in from reference TRBV30 and TRBJ1-6, reads SQTIHQWPATLVQPVGSPLSLECTVEGTSNPNLYWYRQAAGRGLQLLFYSVGIGQISSEVPQNLSASRPQDRQFILSSKKLLLSDSGFYLCAWRMTGYSPLHFGNGTRLTVT.

The V call is TRBV9, the J call TRBJ2-4; possible D gene TRBD2, 6 bases. V was clipped by 1 base and J by 2 bases, with 10 bases between them. Germline values: CDR1 SGDLS, CDR2 YYNGEE. The CDR3 extends over 15 amino acids. The CDR3 is CASSVSAGTKNIQYF. The CDR3 region has the DNA TGTGCCAGCAGCGTAAGTGCGGGGACCAAAAACATTCAGTACTTC. The full variable domain, completed using reference TRBV9 and TRBJ2-4, is DSGVTQTPKHLITATGQRVTLRCSPRSGDLSVYWYQQSLDQGLQFLIQYYNGEERAKGNILERFSAQQFPDLHSELNLSSLELGDSALYFCASSVSAGTKNIQYFGAGTRLSVL.

The rearrangement uses TRBV5-3 and TRBJ2-3, with 13 bases matching TRBD2. TRBV5-3 is an ORF; its function is uncertain. This CDR3 region has 17 residues. V trimming: 4 bases; J trimming: 0 bases; junction bases outside the gene matches: 5. The CDR3 bases are TGTGCCAGAAGCCCGGGACTAGCGGGATATAGCACAGATACGCAGTATTTT. Translating gives CARSPGLAGYSTDTQYF.

The genes are TRBV19 and TRBJ1-5, with TRBD1 as a possible D gene (5 bases). The length of the CDR3 is 14 residues. With 5 bases removed from V and 5 bases from J, the gap between germline ends came to 13 bases. Per germline, CDR1 LNHDA and CDR2 SQIVND (reference sequence). CDR3 coding DNA: TGTGCCAGTAGTGGTCGAGGGGTAGATCAGCCCCAGCATTTT. Translated, it gives CASSGRGVDQPQHF.

V gene TRBV19 combines with J gene TRBJ2-1; the D call may be TRBD1 or TRBD2 (5 bases each). Per the germline V gene, CDR1 is LNHDA and CDR2 is SQIVND (reference sequence). This CDR3 contains 14 residues. V dropped 6 bases and J dropped 5 bases, with 14 bases sitting between them. The CDR3 reads CASRARGRDNEQFF. CDR3 nucleotides: TGTGCCAGTAGGGCCCGGGGACGCGACAATGAGCAGTTCTTC. The full variable domain, with the rest looked up from reference TRBV19 and TRBJ2-1, is DGGITQSPKYLFRKEGQNVTLSCEQNLNHDAMYWYRQDPGQGLRLIYYSQIVNDFQKGDIAEGYSVSREKKESFPLTVTSAQKNPTAFYLCASRARGRDNEQFFGPGTRLTVL.

This chain links TRBV5-6 with TRBJ2-5; a weak D match, TRBD1 (5 bases). The CDR3 sequence is 14 residues long. The germline CDR1 and CDR2 sequences are SGHDT and YYEEEE. V lost 4 bases, J lost 1 base, and 11 bases lay in between. Here the CDR3 reads CASSQDSLQETQYF. Here the CDR3 DNA reads TGTGCCAGCAGCCAAGACAGTCTCCAAGAGACCCAGTACTTC. The complete variable domain, with remaining parts taken from reference TRBV5-6 and TRBJ2-5, reads DAGVTQSPTHLIKTRGQQVTLRCSPKSGHDTVSWYQQALGQGPQFIFQYYEEEERQRGNFPDRFSGHQFPNYSSELNVNALLLGDSALYLCASSQDSLQETQYFGPGTRLLVL.

The chain is built from TRBV5-4 and TRBJ1-5, with D possibly matching TRBD1 (6 bases). The CDR3 spans 14 residues. Deletions cut 3 bases from V and 4 bases from J, with 11 bases between. Germline V gene lookup returns CDR1 SGHNT and CDR2 YYREEE (reference sequence). The DNA for the CDR3 is TGTGCCAGCAGCTCACAGGGAAGGAATCAGCCCCAGCATTTT. Translating it yields CASSSQGRNQPQHF.

The V gene is TRBV4-3, the J gene TRBJ1-2, with D possibly being TRBD1 (5 bases). Between the trimmed V and J ends, which lost 0 bases and 4 bases, there was a span of 12 bases. This CDR3 spans 15 amino acids. CDR1 and CDR2 from the germline V gene are LGHNA and YSLEER. For the CDR3, the DNA is TGCGCCAGCAGCCAAGACCGGGCAGGGAGCTATGGCTACACCTTC. This encodes CASSQDRAGSYGYTF.

The chain joins TRBV4-3 to TRBJ2-7; 9 bases fit TRBD1. Germline CDR1 LGHNA, CDR2 YSLEER. CDR3 length equals 16 residues. Trimming at V came to 1 base and at J to 2 bases, leaving 6 bases not matched to a gene. In DNA, the CDR3 is TGCGCCAGCAGCCAAGTCCCGGGACAGGGCCCCTACGAGCAGTACTTC. This encodes CASSQVPGQGPYEQYF.

The chain carries TRBV2 and TRBJ1-5, with D unclear. The V end was cut by 0 bases, the J end by 0 bases, with 6 bases between. The CDR3 contains 15 residues. Germline V gene sequence: CDR1 SNHLY, CDR2 FYNNEI. In DNA form, the CDR3 reads TGTGCCAGCAGTGAAGCCACAGCTAGCAATCAGCCCCAGCATTTT. Its protein is CASSEATASNQPQHF.

The J gene is TRBJ2-2, the V gene TRBV19, with 11 bases lining up with TRBD2. V was pared by 4 bases and J by 5 bases, with 3 bases of the junction left unmatched. CDR3 size: 15 residues. The germline CDR1 and CDR2 sequences are LNHDA and SQIVND (reference sequence). The CDR3 nucleotides read TGTGCCAGTAGTACTAGCGGGAGGTCGACCGGGGAGCTGTTTTTT. Protein product: CASSTSGRSTGELFF.

The chain recombines TRBV6-2 or TRBV6-3 with TRBJ2-7, with TRBD1 identical over 8 bases. The CDR3 runs to 15 residues. V trimming: 4 bases; J trimming: 2 bases; junction bases outside the gene matches: 7. The germline V gene has CDR1 MNHEY and CDR2 SVGEGT. CDR3 nucleotide sequence: TGTGCCAGCAGTTTGGGACAGGCGAAGACCTACGAGCAGTACTTC. Its translation is CASSLGQAKTYEQYF.